This T cell receptor (beta chain) was retrieved from a study of cytomegalovirus exposure and HLA in healthy donors. Study-wide results and limits: Cytomegalovirus status was reportedly diagnosed by the classifier with high sensitivity and specificity.

The data were produced by immunoSEQ multiplex PCR, yet TCRdb's version contains in-frame clones alone and is incomplete. The table shows more than 250,000 clones, with about 85% occurring only once. Remarks on this clone: Antigen specificity is unknown.

V was trimmed by 4 bases and J by 5 bases, leaving 10 bases between them. Germline V lookup: CDR1 SGHNT, CDR2 YYREEE (reference sequence). CDR3 length: 12 amino acids. This TCR was sampled from a woman in her twenties or thirties in good health and CMV-seropositive. The sequencing input was PBMCs. The chain combines TRBV5-4 with TRBJ2-7, with D perhaps TRBD1 or TRBD2 (5 bases each). The CDR3 DNA is TGTGCCAGCAGCCGGAGAGGGGACGAGCAGTACTTC. Translating it yields CASSRRGDEQYF.